This T cell receptor (beta chain) was obtained from a study of T cell responses to AZD1222 COVID-19 vaccine. Germline CDR1 is LNHDA and CDR2 is SQIVND (reference sequence). V shed 7 bases and J shed 10 bases, with 25 bases lying between them. This CDR3 is 15 amino acids long. As for this clone: Its target is not known.

Regarding the study as a whole: Donors, mostly white British, included more females; clonal diversity was possibly underestimated. Unmutated variant regions are reportedly targeted by nearly half of spike-specific TCRs. Dominant at 160-218 and 743-854, vaccine-associated CD4 TCRs also spanned spike. Repertoires in all cases were sampled only once the peak T cell response had passed.

Sequencing used immunoSEQ multiplex PCR; TCRdb keeps in-frame clones, though not all of them. The data show more than 85,000 clones, with over 75% seen just once and about 4.6% held by the top ten. The chain is built from TRBV19 and TRBJ1-1; TRBD1 might be the D (6 bases). The TCR comes from an adult who received the AZD1222 COVID-19 vaccine. The sample in question was peripheral blood, obtained 28 days after the second AZD1222 dose. CDR3 DNA sequence: TGTGCCAGTAAGTCCGTTTCTTCAGGGGAGACCAGAGCTTTCTTT. It encodes CASKSVSSGETRAFF.